This is a list of T cell receptor beta chains from one sample in a study of T-cell reconstitution after alpha-beta-depleted transplantation in children. TCRdb reprocessed the PCR reads via MiXCR and lists one record per CDR3 protein. This sample has just under 350,000 distinct CDR3 sequences, with under 20% found just once. Sample: PBMCs, mostly from graft donor cells, taken 360 days after TCRalphabeta/CD19-depleted stem cell transplant. These receptor sequences come from a male patient between 2 and 15 years old who had a stem cell transplant for acute lymphoblastic leukemia, so the T cells may come from the graft donor. Each CDR3 is given with its conserved first and last residue. A D gene is named only where the DNA matches it firmly. Clone size, where shown, is once, few, many, or a class for clones that have expanded.

. TRBJ2-7 few TRBV29-1 CSVLYSSYEQYF TGCAGCGTCCTCTACAGCTCCTACGAGCAGTACTTC
. TRBJ1-1 . TRBV28 CASSYLATEAFF TGTGCCAGCAGTTACCTAGCAACTGAAGCTTTCTTT
. TRBJ1-2 . TRBV27 CASSMAGYGYTF TGTGCCAGCAGTATGGCGGGCTACGGCTACACCTTC
. TRBJ2-1 many TRBV4-3 CASSQWVVDDEQFF TGCGCCAGCAGCCAGTGGGTAGTCGACGATGAGCAGTTCTTC
TRBD1 TRBJ1-2 . TRBV7-2 CASSPGQGAYGYTF TGTGCCAGCAGCCCAGGACAGGGAGCCTATGGCTACACCTTC
. TRBJ2-5 . TRBV12-3/TRBV12-4 CASARGETVRETQYF TGTGCCAGCGCGCGAGGGGAGACAGTTCGAGAGACCCAGTACTTC
. TRBJ2-5 . TRBV3-1 CASSQGGPLQETQYF TGTGCCAGCAGCCAAGGGGGACCCCTACAAGAGACCCAGTACTTC
. TRBJ1-1 few TRBV5-1 CASSPQVSTEAFF TGCGCCAGCAGCCCACAGGTGTCCACTGAAGCTTTCTTT
TRBD2 TRBJ2-3 many TRBV5-1 CASKSSGSTDTQYF TGCGCCAGCAAGAGTAGCGGGAGTACAGATACGCAGTATTTT
. TRBJ2-7 many TRBV29-1 CSVEVDDSYEQYF TGCAGCGTTGAAGTCGACGACTCCTACGAGCAGTACTTC
TRBD1 TRBJ1-4 many TRBV4-3 CASSHLDRGPNEKLFF TGCGCCAGCAGCCACCTCGACAGGGGTCCCAATGAAAAACTGTTTTTT
. TRBJ2-3 few TRBV4-1 CASSQDSGPSTDTQYF TGCGCCAGCAGCCAAGATAGTGGGCCCAGCACAGATACGCAGTATTTT
. TRBJ2-7 . TRBV4-1 CASSQPLRGEQYF TGCGCCAGCAGCCAACCCCTTAGGGGCGAGCAGTACTTC
TRBD2 TRBJ2-3 . TRBV6-1 CASSLAGGASTDTQYF TGTGCCAGCAGTCTGGCGGGGGGGGCGAGCACAGATACGCAGTATTTT
. TRBJ2-1 many TRBV20-1 CSASGGNEQFF TGCAGTGCTAGTGGCGGCAATGAGCAGTTCTTC
TRBD2 TRBJ2-7 many TRBV6-1 CASSTKAGGPYEQYF TGTGCCAGCAGTACCAAAGCGGGAGGGCCCTACGAGCAGTACTTC
TRBD1 TRBJ2-3 . TRBV10-3 CAISNRGEGTDTQYF TGTGCCATCAGTAACAGGGGCGAAGGCACAGATACGCAGTATTTT
. TRBJ2-1 few TRBV6-5 CASSYSREIGHDEQFF TGTGCCAGCAGTTACTCCCGGGAAATCGGACATGATGAGCAGTTCTTC
. TRBJ1-4 few TRBV30 CAWSPPASTTNEKLFF TGTGCCTGGAGTCCCCCAGCCTCAACAACTAATGAAAAACTGTTTTTT
. TRBJ1-2 . TRBV12-3/TRBV12-4 CASTMRAGVKGYTF TGTGCCAGCACCATGAGGGCAGGGGTAAAAGGCTACACCTTC
. TRBJ2-5 . TRBV12-3/TRBV12-4 CASSLALGGETQYF TGTGCCAGCAGTTTAGCGCTGGGAGGAGAGACCCAGTACTTC
TRBD1 TRBJ2-7 . TRBV5-1 CASSLDGTGTREQYF TGCGCCAGCAGCCTGGATGGGACAGGGACCCGAGAGCAGTACTTC